This entry concerns a single TCR beta chain. CDR3 size: 15 residues. Germline V gives CDR1 MDHEN, CDR2 SYDVKM. The junction had 5 bases not matched to a gene; V was cut back by 6 bases and J by 3 bases. This record comes from a study of blood T cell repertoires in COVID-19. As for the study in general: The origin of the acute and convalescent COVID-19 samples was the United States, Italy and Spain. From T cells, B-cell-depleted T cells, or PBMCs came the material, which was cDNA or gDNA.

Source study methods: Cell counts per sample came from amplifying reference gene primers. TCRdb's copy holds only in-frame clones and misses some; the assay was immunoSEQ multiplex PCR. That table furnishes V, J and clone size, whereas the DNA furnished D and trimming. The sample has roughly 110,000 clones; roughly 80% are singletons. The source is a human donor in a cohort sampled during active COVID-19. Sequencing input: peripheral blood. The V and J genes are TRBV28 and TRBJ2-1; 10 nucleotides agree with TRBD2. The DNA for the CDR3 is TGTGCCAGCAGCTTTACTAGCGGGATCTACAATGAGCAGTTCTTC. This gives the protein CASSFTSGIYNEQFF.